A selection of T cell receptor beta chains follows, all from one sample in a study of T cells in localized non-small cell lung cancer. Here immunoSEQ multiplex PCR was the method, and the copy in TCRdb shows in-frame clones only, minus some. The profile shows some 52,000 clones, around 82% of them singletons. The material was PBMCs, obtained before any cancer treatment. These receptors were obtained from a woman aged 35 to 70 with stage II lung adenocarcinoma. CDR3s include the opening cysteine and the closing phenylalanine or tryptophan. The order of the fields is J gene, V gene, D gene, clone size, CDR3 protein, CDR3 DNA. A D gene is named only where the DNA matches it firmly. For some rows the clone size is stated as once, few or many, or as a class when expanded; others skip it.

>TRBJ1-1|TRBV7-9|NA|NA
CASSLSMNTEAFF
TGTGCCAGCAGCTTATCCATGAACACTGAAGCTTTCTTT
>TRBJ2-2|TRBV7-3|NA|NA
CASSLNSRAETGELFF
TGTGCCAGCAGCTTAAATTCCAGGGCCGAAACCGGGGAGCTGTTTTTT
>TRBJ2-7|TRBV5-1|NA|NA
CASSDRLYEQYF
TGCGCCAGCAGCGACAGACTCTACGAGCAGTACTTC
>TRBJ2-1|TRBV7-2|TRBD1|NA
CASSSGTVRGKFF
TGTGCCAGCAGCTCCGGGACAGTACGAGGAAAGTTCTTC
>TRBJ1-2|TRBV28|TRBD1|once
CASGQGGVDGYTF
TGTGCCAGCGGACAGGGCGGGGTGGATGGCTACACCTTC
>TRBJ2-3|TRBV27|NA|NA
CASSPSKGSPQDTQYF
TGTGCCAGCAGCCCTTCTAAAGGGAGTCCCCAAGATACGCAGTATTTT
>TRBJ1-5|TRBV2|NA|once
CASSLWNALGNQPQHF
TGTGCCAGCAGCCTCTGGAATGCCCTGGGCAATCAGCCCCAGCATTTT
>TRBJ1-1|TRBV30|NA|NA
CAWSARGRGMNTEAFF
TGTGCCTGGAGTGCTAGGGGCAGGGGCATGAACACTGAAGCTTTCTTT
>TRBJ1-1|TRBV29-1|NA|NA
CSVTAKPNTEAFF
TGCAGCGTAACCGCTAAACCGAACACTGAAGCTTTCTTT
>TRBJ2-7|TRBV5-1|NA|NA
CASSLASLRGGSYEQYF
TGCGCCAGCAGCTTGGCTTCTCTCAGGGGTGGCTCCTACGAGCAGTACTTC
>TRBJ1-5|TRBV28|NA|NA
CASFQGTGNQPQHF
TGTGCCAGTTTCCAGGGTACGGGCAATCAGCCCCAGCATTTT
>TRBJ2-7|TRBV7-8|TRBD1|medium-sized
CASSPRWGQGYEQYF
TGTGCCAGCAGCCCACGATGGGGACAGGGCTACGAGCAGTACTTC
>TRBJ1-6|TRBV7-3|NA|NA
CASSTSPTASLHF
TGTGCCAGCAGCACTTCTCCGACGGCGTCCCTCCACTTT
>TRBJ1-5|TRBV7-9|NA|once
CASSRDLGSNQPQHF
TGTGCCAGCAGCCGGGACCTCGGGAGCAATCAGCCCCAGCATTTT
>TRBJ1-2|TRBV6-5|TRBD1|few
CATSAQGGNYGYTF
TGTGCCACCTCCGCCCAGGGGGGAAACTATGGCTACACCTTC
>TRBJ1-5|TRBV18|NA|NA
CASSPSGAEPQHF
TGTGCCAGCTCACCATCAGGCGCTGAGCCCCAGCATTTT
>TRBJ1-2|TRBV27|NA|NA
CASSYRDTYGYTF
TGTGCCAGCAGCTACCGGGACACCTATGGCTACACCTTC
>TRBJ2-7|TRBV10-3|NA|NA
CAISESESSYEQYF
TGTGCCATCAGTGAGTCTGAGAGCTCCTACGAGCAGTACTTC
>TRBJ2-7|TRBV30|NA|many
CAWSVDRYEQYF
TGTGCCTGGAGTGTAGACCGCTACGAGCAGTACTTC
>TRBJ1-1|TRBV6-5|NA|NA
CASIPYLNTEAFF
TGTGCCAGCATCCCTTACTTGAACACTGAAGCTTTCTTT
>TRBJ2-7|TRBV6-1|NA|once
CASSERKGSGDYEQYF
TGTGCCAGCAGTGAAAGGAAGGGGTCCGGGGACTACGAGCAGTACTTC
>TRBJ1-2|TRBV10-2|TRBD1|once
CASSEQTGYGYTF
TGCGCCAGCAGTGAGCAGACAGGGTATGGCTACACCTTC
>TRBJ1-1|TRBV18|NA|medium-sized
CASSPPEWITEAFF
TGTGCCAGCTCACCACCGGAGTGGATCACTGAAGCTTTCTTT
>TRBJ2-7|TRBV28|TRBD1|NA
CASSLGQELDEQYF
TGTGCCAGCAGTTTAGGACAGGAGTTGGACGAGCAGTACTTC
>TRBJ2-1|TRBV9|TRBD1|NA
CASSTQGLGGYNEQFF
TGTGCCAGCAGCACACAGGGGCTTGGCGGCTACAATGAGCAGTTCTTC
>TRBJ2-2|TRBV2|NA|NA
CATFGETGELFF
TGTGCTACGTTCGGGGAAACCGGGGAGCTGTTTTTT
>TRBJ2-3|TRBV19|NA|NA
CASSPGALTDTQYF
TGTGCCAGTAGTCCAGGGGCCCTCACAGATACGCAGTATTTT
>TRBJ2-2|TRBV6-1|NA|few
CASSDEEQVIANTGELFF
TGTGCCAGCAGTGATGAGGAACAGGTGATCGCGAACACCGGGGAGCTGTTTTTT
>TRBJ1-1|TRBV5-5|NA|NA
CASSLWARMNTEAFF
TGTGCCAGCAGCTTGTGGGCCCGGATGAACACTGAAGCTTTCTTT
>TRBJ1-5|TRBV19|NA|NA
CASSLRGAYQPQHF
TGTGCCAGTAGTCTTCGAGGGGCTTATCAGCCCCAGCATTTT
>TRBJ1-4|TRBV18|NA|NA
CASSPGQGGEKLFF
TGTGCCAGCTCACCAGGGCAGGGAGGCGAAAAACTGTTTTTT
>TRBJ2-2|TRBV28|NA|medium-sized
CASSFLTGELFF
TGTGCCAGCAGTTTTCTCACCGGGGAGCTGTTTTTT
>TRBJ1-1|TRBV10-1|NA|once
CASREQERGVTEAFF
TGCGCCAGCCGTGAACAGGAAAGAGGAGTCACTGAAGCTTTCTTT
>TRBJ1-2|TRBV28|NA|NA
CASSLQYGYTF
TGTGCCAGCAGTTTACAGTATGGCTACACCTTC
>TRBJ2-7|TRBV4-1|NA|NA
CASSQGGPPYEQYF
TGCGCCAGCAGCCAAGGGGGGCCCCCCTACGAGCAGTACTTC
>TRBJ2-5|TRBV14|NA|NA
CASSQEIQAQETQYF
TGTGCCAGCAGCCAAGAGATACAGGCTCAAGAGACCCAGTACTTC
>TRBJ2-6|TRBV28|TRBD1|NA
CASSFDRGLSGANVLTF
TGTGCCAGCAGTTTTGACAGGGGGCTCTCTGGGGCCAACGTCCTGACTTTC
>TRBJ2-1|TRBV18|TRBD2|NA
CASSPPKRGGSYNEQFF
TGTGCCAGCTCACCACCGAAGCGGGGGGGCTCCTACAATGAGCAGTTCTTC
>TRBJ1-5|TRBV25-1|NA|NA
CASRGAGQPQHF
TGTGCCAGCAGGGGGGCAGGGCAGCCCCAGCATTTT
>TRBJ1-1|TRBV4-1|NA|few
CASSQDDSVAAFF
TGCGCCAGCAGCCAAGATGACTCGGTCGCGGCTTTCTTT
>TRBJ2-1|TRBV18|TRBD2|NA
CASRWTSGGPSSYNEQFF
TGTGCCAGCAGATGGACTAGCGGGGGCCCTAGCTCCTACAATGAGCAGTTCTTC